This TCR beta chain was sequenced for a study of blood T cell repertoires in COVID-19. Study background: T cells, B-cell-depleted T cells, or PBMCs supplied cDNA or gDNA.

Seattle participants joined during active infection and were tracked over time. In the study's own analysis: Amplification from reference gene primers served as the basis for estimated nucleated cell counts. Sequencing used immunoSEQ multiplex PCR; TCRdb keeps in-frame clones, though not all of them. The V and J calls and clone size are taken from that table; D and trimming were inferred from the DNA. The table records some 75,000 clones, 80% of them present only once. Germline V gives CDR1 SGHTA, CDR2 FQGNSA. Trimming removed 4 bases at V and 2 bases at J, with 15 bases between. This CDR3 spans 15 amino acids.

Sequenced sample: peripheral blood. This receptor was taken from a man in his fifties with COVID-19, enrolled during active disease. The V and J genes are TRBV7-2 and TRBJ2-7; weak D call: TRBD1 (8 bases). CDR3 sequence (DNA): TGTGCCAGCAGCTCCCAACAGGGGGGGACCTACGAGCAGTACTTC. The encoded protein is CASSSQQGGTYEQYF.